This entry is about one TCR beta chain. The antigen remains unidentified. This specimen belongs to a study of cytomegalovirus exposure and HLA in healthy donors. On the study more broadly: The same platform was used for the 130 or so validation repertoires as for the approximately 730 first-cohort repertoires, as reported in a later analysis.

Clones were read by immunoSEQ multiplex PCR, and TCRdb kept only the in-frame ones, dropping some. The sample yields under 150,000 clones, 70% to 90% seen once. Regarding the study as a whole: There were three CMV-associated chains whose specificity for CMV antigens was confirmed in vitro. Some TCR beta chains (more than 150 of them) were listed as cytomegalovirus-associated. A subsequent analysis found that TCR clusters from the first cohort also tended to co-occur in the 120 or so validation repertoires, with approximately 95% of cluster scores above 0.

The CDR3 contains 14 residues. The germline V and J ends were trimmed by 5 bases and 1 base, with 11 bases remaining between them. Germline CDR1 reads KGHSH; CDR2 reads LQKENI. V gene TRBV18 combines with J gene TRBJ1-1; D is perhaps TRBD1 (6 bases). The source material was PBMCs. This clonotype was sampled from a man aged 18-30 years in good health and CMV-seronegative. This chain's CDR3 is CASSANRENTEAFF. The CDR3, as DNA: TGTGCCAGCTCAGCTAACAGGGAGAACACTGAAGCTTTCTTT.